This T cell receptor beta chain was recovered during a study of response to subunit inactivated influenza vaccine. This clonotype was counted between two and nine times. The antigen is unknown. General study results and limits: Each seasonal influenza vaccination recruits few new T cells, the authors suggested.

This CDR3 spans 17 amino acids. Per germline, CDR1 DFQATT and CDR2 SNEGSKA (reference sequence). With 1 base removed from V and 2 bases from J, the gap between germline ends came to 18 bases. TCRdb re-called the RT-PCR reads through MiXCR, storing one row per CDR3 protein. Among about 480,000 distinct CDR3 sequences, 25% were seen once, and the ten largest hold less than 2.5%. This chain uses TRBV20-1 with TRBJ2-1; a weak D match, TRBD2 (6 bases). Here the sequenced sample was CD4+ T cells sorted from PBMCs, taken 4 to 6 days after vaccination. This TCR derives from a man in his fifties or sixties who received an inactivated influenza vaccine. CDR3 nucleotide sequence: TGCAGTGCTAGAGGCGTAGCGGCCTTAAAAACCTACAATGAGCAGTTCTTC. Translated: CSARGVAALKTYNEQFF.